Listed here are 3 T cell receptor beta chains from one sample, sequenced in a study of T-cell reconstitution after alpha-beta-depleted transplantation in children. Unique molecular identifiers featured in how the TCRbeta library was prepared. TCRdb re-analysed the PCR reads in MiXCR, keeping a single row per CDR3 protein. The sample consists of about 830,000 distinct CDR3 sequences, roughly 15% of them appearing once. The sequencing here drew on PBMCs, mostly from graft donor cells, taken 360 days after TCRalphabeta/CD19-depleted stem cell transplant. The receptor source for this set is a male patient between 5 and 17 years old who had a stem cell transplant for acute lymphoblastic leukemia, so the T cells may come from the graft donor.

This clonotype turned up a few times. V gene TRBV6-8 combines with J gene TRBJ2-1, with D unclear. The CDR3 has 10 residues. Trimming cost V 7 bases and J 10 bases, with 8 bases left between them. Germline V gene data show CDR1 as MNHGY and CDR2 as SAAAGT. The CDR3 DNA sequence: TGTGCCAGCATGCCCAAGGAGCAGTTCTTC. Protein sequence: CASMPKEQFF.

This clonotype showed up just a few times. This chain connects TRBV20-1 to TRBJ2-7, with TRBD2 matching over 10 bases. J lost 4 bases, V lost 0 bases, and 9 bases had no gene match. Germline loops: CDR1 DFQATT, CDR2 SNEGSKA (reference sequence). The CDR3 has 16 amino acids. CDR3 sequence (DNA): TGCAGTGCTAGAGATCGGCTCGGACTAGCGGAGTACGAGCAGTACTTC. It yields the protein CSARDRLGLAEYEQYF.

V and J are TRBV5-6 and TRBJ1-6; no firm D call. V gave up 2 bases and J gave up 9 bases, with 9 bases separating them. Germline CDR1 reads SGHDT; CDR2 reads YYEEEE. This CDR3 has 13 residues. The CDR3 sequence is CASSLLQTSPLHF. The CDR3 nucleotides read TGTGCCAGCAGCTTATTACAGACTTCACCCCTCCACTTT.